These 17 T cell receptor beta chains came from one sample sequenced in a study of blood T cells in healthy people across ages. Together with a sample-barcoded 5' primer, a J-beta primer mix was included in a second PCR lasting about 7 to 11 cycles. TCRdb re-analysed the 5' RACE reads in MiXCR, keeping a single row per CDR3 protein. Found here are hundreds of thousands of distinct CDR3 sequences, 58% of them singletons; the top ten hold 30% to 45%. Sequencing was performed on blood. These receptors were obtained from a man aged 55 to 70 in good health.

V gene TRBV15 combines with J gene TRBJ1-4, with TRBD1 matching over 8 bases. Losses at the gene ends were 1 base for V and 8 bases for J; bases not matched to a gene: 6. This CDR3 comprises 15 residues. Germline values: CDR1 LNHNV, CDR2 YYDKDF (reference sequence). In DNA form, the CDR3 reads TGTGCCACCAGCAGAGTCAGGGGGCGCGGGGAAAAACTGTTTTTT. Its protein is CATSRVRGRGEKLFF.

The chain joins TRBV5-4 to TRBJ2-2; 9 bases align to TRBD2. J was trimmed by 0 bases and V by 4 bases; bases with no gene match: 4. The CDR3 spans 16 residues. From germline, CDR1 is SGHNT and CDR2 YYREEE (reference sequence). CDR3 DNA sequence: TGTGCCAGCAGCCGCGCGGGGGGGACGAACACCGGGGAGCTGTTTTTT. Its protein product is CASSRAGGTNTGELFF.

On this clonotype: An end of the junction does not agree with germline; a read error may underlie this. The CDR3: CASSGRVDSPLHF. The DNA for the CDR3 is TGTGCCAGTAGTGGCAGGGTCGATTCACCCCTCCACTTT. This chain uses TRBV2 with TRBJ1-6; weak D call: TRBD1 (5 bases). The CDR3 is 13 residues long. Germline assignment: CDR1 SNHLY and CDR2 FYNNEI.

This clonotype came up a few times. The chain joins TRBV7-2 to TRBJ1-1; D call uncertain. Trimming removed 1 base at V and 11 bases at J, with 11 bases between. The CDR3 has 12 amino acids. The V gene's germline CDR1 is SGHTA and CDR2 FQGNSA. In nucleotides, the CDR3 is TGTGCCAGCAGCTTAGATGTGCCGAAGGCTTTCTTT. It translates to CASSLDVPKAFF.

The CDR3 DNA sequence: TGTGCCAGCGGGTCGGGACTAGCCGGCCCGACTAATGAAAAACTGTTTTTT. This sequence encodes CASGSGLAGPTNEKLFF. This sequence joins TRBV27 and TRBJ1-4, with D perhaps matching TRBD1 (5 bases). The CDR3 contains 17 residues. V lost 8 bases to trimming and J lost 2 bases, with 21 bases between them. Germline assignment: CDR1 MNHEY and CDR2 SMNVEV (reference sequence).

This clonotype was recorded a few times. The chain joins TRBV20-1 to TRBJ2-3, with 8 bases that match TRBD2. Germline loops: CDR1 DFQATT, CDR2 SNEGSKA (reference sequence). The CDR3 runs to 14 residues. V lost 6 bases and J lost 0; bases outside the gene matches: 5. CDR3 region: CSAPGGGSTDTQYF. CDR3 in DNA: TGCAGTGCCCCCGGGGGGGGGAGCACAGATACGCAGTATTTT.

The V call is TRBV4-1, the J call TRBJ1-6; D perhaps matches TRBD1 (6 bases). Per the germline V gene, CDR1 is MGHRA and CDR2 is YSYEKL. The CDR3 is made up of 16 amino acids. Trimming took off 1 base at V and 10 bases at J, with 17 bases between the two ends. The CDR3: CASSQVAQGSGSPLHF. The CDR3 DNA is TGCGCCAGCAGCCAAGTTGCCCAGGGGAGTGGCTCACCCCTCCACTTT.

J is TRBJ2-4 and V is TRBV12-3 or TRBV12-4; 9 bases fit TRBD1. V lost 5 bases, J lost 4 bases, and 6 bases stayed unmatched. CDR3 length: 15 amino acids. This CDR3 is CASSRSGQGKNIQYF. The CDR3, as DNA: TGTGCCAGCAGTAGATCGGGACAGGGAAAAAACATTCAGTACTTC.

The V call is TRBV28, the J call TRBJ2-7; D might be TRBD1 (5 bases). With the DNA end fitting TRBJ2-5 better, the J assignment may be wrong. Germline CDR1 is MDHEN and CDR2 is SYDVKM. The CDR3 has 16 amino acids. CDR3 DNA sequence: TGTGCCAGCAGTTCGGGCACTCAGGGTCCGTTGGAGACCCAGTACTTC. It is translated as CASSSGTQGPLETQYF.

CDR3 region: CASSFAGNGANVLTF. The CDR3 DNA reads as TGTGCCAGCAGCTTCGCGGGGAACGGGGCCAACGTCCTGACTTTC. The gene calls are TRBV5-5 and TRBJ2-6; maybe TRBD2 (6 bases). This CDR3 comprises 15 residues. Germline V gives CDR1 SGHKS, CDR2 YYEKEE (reference sequence). The V end lost 2 bases, the J end lost 4 bases, and 10 bases lay between the germline ends.

J is TRBJ1-6 and V is TRBV12-3 or TRBV12-4, with TRBD1 identical over 7 bases. There are 16 residues in the CDR3. The V and J ends lost 7 bases and 7 bases, in that order; junction bases with no gene match: 13. CDR3 sequence reads: CASNVATTGLNSPLHF. The CDR3, as DNA: TGTGCCAGCAATGTGGCAACGACAGGGTTGAATTCACCCCTCCACTTT.

The CDR3 bases are TGTGCCAGCAGCTTAGCACTAACCCCCACAGATACGCAGTATTTT. This encodes CASSLALTPTDTQYF. This chain joins TRBV11-2 and TRBJ2-3; D remains ambiguous. V was shortened by 1 base and J by 2 bases, with 10 bases between the two germline ends. The CDR3 spans 15 residues. Germline V CDR1 and CDR2: SGHAT, FQNNGV.

J is TRBJ2-7 and V is TRBV4-1; D gene ambiguous. The length of the CDR3 is 16 residues. Germline V gives CDR1 MGHRA, CDR2 YSYEKL. Trimming took off 0 bases at V and 0 bases at J, with 12 bases between the two ends. The CDR3 sequence is CASSQEVGLNSYEQYF. The CDR3 DNA sequence: TGCGCCAGCAGCCAAGAAGTCGGTCTGAACTCCTACGAGCAGTACTTC.

The gene calls are TRBV7-2 and TRBJ2-7, with D possibly being TRBD1 or TRBD2 (6 bases each). The V gene lost 5 bases and the J gene lost 4 bases, with 18 bases spanning the gap. Germline CDR1 is SGHTA and CDR2 is FQGNSA. The length of the CDR3 is 15 residues. The CDR3 loop reads CASSSRPGAWYEQYF. The CDR3 DNA reads as TGTGCCAGCAGCAGCCGCCCGGGGGCCTGGTACGAGCAGTACTTC. The variable domain in full, completed from reference TRBV7-2 and TRBJ2-7, reads GAGVSQSPSNKVTEKGKDVELRCDPISGHTALYWYRQSLGQGLEFLIYFQGNSAPDKSGLPSDRFSAERTGGSVSTLTIQRTQQEDSAVYLCASSSRPGAWYEQYFGPGTRLTVT.

This clonotype showed up just a few times. The V call is TRBV4-1, the J call TRBJ1-2; D gene uncertain. The length of the CDR3 is 15 residues. CDR1 and CDR2 (germline): MGHRA, YSYEKL. The germline V and J ends were trimmed by 2 bases and 3 bases, with 13 bases remaining between them. CDR3 sequence (DNA): TGCGCCAGCAGCCAAAGGCAGTCGGCGGACTATGGCTACACCTTC. Its translation is CASSQRQSADYGYTF.

This clonotype was seen once. The rearrangement links TRBV5-1 to TRBJ2-5; the D is unclear. The tail of the sequence fits TRBJ2-7 better, so the J call may be wrong. This CDR3 is built from 15 residues. Germline V lookup: CDR1 SGHRS, CDR2 YFSETQ. The CDR3 sequence is CASSLAGSVSYEQYF. DNA for the CDR3: TGCGCCAGCAGCTTGGCGGGCAGCGTTTCCTACGAGCAGTACTTC.

The chain has TRBV5-1 and TRBJ1-4; D is uncertain. V was trimmed by 4 bases and J by 2 bases, leaving 12 bases between them. Germline lookup yields CDR1 SGHRS and CDR2 YFSETQ. The CDR3 totals 15 residues. CDR3 sequence reads: CASSAQPSTNEKLFF. Written as DNA, the CDR3 is TGCGCCAGCAGCGCGCAGCCCTCGACTAATGAAAAACTGTTTTTT.